This TCR beta chain comes out of a study of cytomegalovirus exposure and HLA in healthy donors. V lost 7 bases and J lost 0; bases outside the gene matches: 8. Germline V gene sequence: CDR1 SEHNR, CDR2 FQNEAQ (reference sequence). The CDR3 has 15 residues. Primers: 60 Vbeta forward and 13 Jbeta reverse. Authors' analysis steps: The authors later counted about 80 million unique TCR beta chains, 9.5 million to 11 million of them shared. Assay: immunoSEQ multiplex PCR; the TCRdb copy retains only in-frame clones and omits some. The V and J calls and clone size are taken from that table; D and trimming were inferred from the DNA. The sample lists about 96,000 clones, 60% to 75% occurring once.

Material: PBMCs. The sequence was collected from a woman aged 70-85 years in good health and CMV-seropositive. This chain joins TRBV7-9 and TRBJ1-1; 7 nucleotides match TRBD1. The CDR3 DNA reads TGTGCCAGCAACCTCCCGGGACAGTTGAACACTGAAGCTTTCTTT. Translating gives CASNLPGQLNTEAFF.